This entry lists 9 T cell receptor beta chains sequenced from one sample in a study of blood T cell repertoires in COVID-19. Clones were read by immunoSEQ multiplex PCR, and TCRdb kept only the in-frame ones, dropping some. In the table there are roughly 300,000 clones, about 90% of which are singletons. Sample: peripheral blood. The receptor source for this set is a woman younger than 45 with COVID-19, enrolled during active disease.

This clone came up a few times. This chain connects TRBV7-8 to TRBJ1-2; TRBD1 aligns across 11 bases. The CDR3 has 14 amino acids. V was pared by 5 bases and J by 4 bases, with 3 bases of the junction left unmatched. Germline CDR1 and CDR2: SGHVS and FQNEAQ. The chain's CDR3 is CASSTGQGVYGYTF. CDR3 in DNA: TGTGCCAGCAGCACGGGACAGGGGGTCTATGGCTACACCTTC.

This rearrangement joins TRBV19 to TRBJ1-6; D is ambiguous. CDR3 length: 13 residues. The V and J ends lost 3 bases and 8 bases respectively, with 8 bases between them. Germline V gene sequence: CDR1 LNHDA, CDR2 SQIVND (reference sequence). The CDR3 here is CASSIQADSPLHF. The CDR3 DNA is TGTGCCAGTAGTATTCAGGCTGATTCACCCCTCCACTTT.

The chain's CDR3 is CASSVLQETQYF. CDR3 nucleotide sequence: TGTGCCAGCAGCGTACTCCAAGAGACCCAGTACTTC. The chain carries TRBV9 and TRBJ2-5; D not resolved. The CDR3 has 12 residues. Per the germline V gene, CDR1 is SGDLS and CDR2 is YYNGEE. V was pared by 1 base and J by 1 base, with 2 bases between.

The chain carries TRBV12-3 or TRBV12-4 and TRBJ2-7, with 7 positions matching TRBD1. Unmatched junction bases numbered 3, after V lost 4 bases and J lost 3 bases. The CDR3 is made up of 13 amino acids. CDR3 loop: CASSWGTDYEQYF. CDR3 sequence (DNA): TGTGCCAGCAGTTGGGGGACAGACTACGAGCAGTACTTC.

The chain links TRBV19 to TRBJ2-1; 14 bases are a match to TRBD2. CDR3 size: 14 residues. The V gene's germline CDR1 is LNHDA and CDR2 SQIVND (reference sequence). The J segment lost 10 bases and the V segment lost 3 bases, leaving 2 bases of the junction unmatched. Written as DNA, the CDR3 is TGTGCCAGTAGTATCGGACTAGCGGGGGGCGAGCAGTTCTTC. As protein: CASSIGLAGGEQFF.

This sequence joins TRBV2 and TRBJ1-1, with D possibly TRBD1 on 5 matching bases. CDR3 length: 13 residues. The germline V gene has CDR1 SNHLY and CDR2 FYNNEI. Trimming pared 4 bases from V and 0 bases from J, leaving 6 bases between. The CDR3 region has the DNA TGTGCCAGCAGTGGACAGTTGAACACTGAAGCTTTCTTT. This encodes CASSGQLNTEAFF.

The rearrangement links TRBV7-9 to TRBJ2-5; 7 bases agree with TRBD1. This CDR3 is 15 amino acids long. The V and J ends lost 7 bases and 2 bases, in that order; junction bases with no gene match: 10. Germline CDR1 and CDR2: SEHNR and FQNEAQ (reference sequence). The DNA for the CDR3 is TGTGCCAGCACCCTTTTGCAGGGGGTTCAAGAGACCCAGTACTTC. Encoded protein: CASTLLQGVQETQYF.

The chain links TRBV7-9 to TRBJ1-5, with a possible D match to TRBD1 (6 bases). CDR3 length: 17 residues. The germline gives CDR1 SEHNR, CDR2 FQNEAQ (reference sequence). Trimming pared 5 bases from V and 4 bases from J, leaving 21 bases between. The CDR3 sequence: CASSLSAAGDGNQPQHF. In nucleotides, the CDR3 is TGTGCCAGCAGCCTATCGGCGGCAGGGGATGGGAATCAGCCCCAGCATTTT.

In this sample, this clone turned up once. This rearrangement joins TRBV18 to TRBJ2-7; 7 bases align to TRBD1. The CDR3 is made up of 14 amino acids. Germline CDR1 is KGHSH and CDR2 is LQKENI. With V trimmed by 6 bases and J by 3 bases, 8 bases remained unmatched. CDR3 region: CASSPGTDIYEQYF. DNA for the CDR3: TGTGCCAGCTCCCCCGGGACAGACATCTACGAGCAGTACTTC.